This T cell receptor (beta chain) was captured in a study of blood T cells in healthy people across ages. Overall study findings and caveats: It was not known whether donors were CMV positive (a possible confounder of expanded clonotype changes).

The sample holds a few counts of this clonotype. Its antigen is undetermined. The CDR3 contains 15 residues. Looked up from germline, CDR1 is MNHEY and CDR2 is SMNVEV (reference sequence). V shed 3 bases, J shed 6 bases, and the junction held 9 bases outside the gene matches. Each sample provided at least 6 micrograms of extracted total RNA. Sample-barcoded 5' priming and a J-beta primer mix drove a second PCR of about 7 to 12 cycles. Template switching added a 12-random-nucleotide identifier to every cDNA molecule. TCRdb recomputed calls from the 5' RACE reads with MiXCR, one row per CDR3 protein. The table has fewer than 800,000 distinct CDR3 sequences, roughly 20% seen once.

The rearrangement uses TRBV27 and TRBJ2-3, with 7 positions matching TRBD2. Sample: blood. This receptor was taken from an older man in good health. CDR3 amino acids: CASSFFPGTNDTQYF. The CDR3, as DNA: TGTGCCAGCAGTTTTTTCCCCGGGACTAATGATACGCAGTATTTT.